One sample yielded the 18 T cell receptor beta chains listed below, sequenced in a study of shared clonotypes between healthy human individuals. Sequencing used immunoSEQ multiplex PCR; TCRdb keeps in-frame clones, though not all of them. The sample has approximately 2.4 million clones; 95% are singletons. Source material: naive CD4+ T cells sorted from blood. Subset in this sample: CD45RA+ positively selected. The source of these receptors is a man aged 18 to 35 in good health.

Regarding this clone: In the same sample, other DNA sequences code for this CDR3. V usage is TRBV6-5 and J usage is TRBJ1-1; D remains ambiguous. The V end lost 0 bases, the J end lost 1 base, and 9 bases lay between the germline ends. Germline V gene sequence: CDR1 MNHEY, CDR2 SVGAGI. The CDR3 spans 15 residues. CDR3 sequence (DNA): TGTGCCAGCAGTTACTCCCGGAGAGGGAACACTGAAGCTTTCTTT. Its translation: CASSYSRRGNTEAFF.

A remark on this clone: Within the sample, other DNA sequences also encode this same CDR3. The rearrangement joins TRBV18 to TRBJ2-5, with D unclear. The V end lost 2 bases, the J end lost 2 bases, and 3 bases lay between the germline ends. CDR1 is KGHSH and CDR2 is LQKENI in the germline V gene. The length of the CDR3 is 12 residues. As DNA, the CDR3 is TGTGCCAGCTCACCAACGCAAGAGACCCAGTACTTC. This codes for CASSPTQETQYF.

As regards this clone: Other DNA sequences within the sample encode an identical CDR3. This chain links TRBV30 with TRBJ1-5; 7 bases match TRBD1. There are 13 residues in the CDR3. CDR1 and CDR2 from the germline V gene are GTSNPN and SVGIG (reference sequence). V was pared by 5 bases and J by 5 bases, with 6 bases of the junction left unmatched. This chain's CDR3 is CAWSGDSDQPQHF. The CDR3 nucleotides read TGTGCCTGGTCCGGGGACAGCGATCAGCCCCAGCATTTT.

This rearrangement joins TRBV5-1 to TRBJ2-6; 7 nucleotides agree with TRBD1. The CDR3 runs 15 residues. V lost 3 bases and J lost 0; bases outside the gene matches: 0. CDR1 and CDR2 (germline): SGHRS, YFSETQ. CDR3 sequence (DNA): TGCGCCAGCAGCTCAGGGGGCTCTGGGGCCAACGTCCTGACTTTC. It encodes CASSSGGSGANVLTF.

A remark on this clone: The same CDR3 also results from other DNA sequences found in this sample. CDR3 amino acids: CASSPLAGPGTDTQYF. The CDR3 bases are TGTGCCAGCTCACCTCTTGCCGGGCCGGGCACAGATACGCAGTATTTT. V and J are TRBV18 and TRBJ2-3; no clear D gene. The germline V gene encodes CDR1 KGHSH and CDR2 LQKENI. The CDR3 consists of 16 residues. Trimming shortened V by 3 bases and J by 1 base, and 14 bases separated the two germline ends.

The genes are TRBV5-4 and TRBJ2-5; maybe TRBD2 (5 bases). The CDR3 has 15 residues. The V gene lost 1 base and the J gene lost 0 bases, with 10 bases spanning the gap. Germline V gives CDR1 SGHNT, CDR2 YYREEE (reference sequence). CDR3 sequence (DNA): TGTGCCAGCAGCTTGTCGGGGTTCTACCAAGAGACCCAGTACTTC. Its translation: CASSLSGFYQETQYF.

The rearrangement links TRBV11-1 to TRBJ2-1, with 7 bases lining up with TRBD2. V was pared by 2 bases and J by 9 bases, with 16 bases of the junction left unmatched. Germline V gives CDR1 SGHAT, CDR2 FQDESV (reference sequence). CDR3 length: 17 residues. The CDR3 sequence is CASSLWGLGGSYSEQFF. DNA of the CDR3: TGTGCCAGCAGCTTATGGGGACTGGGGGGGTCTTATAGTGAGCAGTTCTTC. The entire variable domain, with the rest obtained from reference TRBV11-1 and TRBJ2-1, is as follows: EAEVAQSPRYKITEKSQAVAFWCDPISGHATLYWYRQILGQGPELLVQFQDESVVDDSQLPKDRFSAERLKGVDSTLKIQPAELGDSAMYLCASSLWGLGGSYSEQFFGPGTRLTVL.

This sequence joins TRBV27 and TRBJ2-7; D ambiguous. This CDR3 has 10 residues. Germline V gene data show CDR1 as MNHEY and CDR2 as SMNVEV (reference sequence). V lost 8 bases and J lost 5, with 7 bases in between. In DNA, the CDR3 is TGTGCCAGCGGGTGGGACGAGCAGTACTTC. Translation: CASGWDEQYF.

The chain combines TRBV21-1 with TRBJ2-7. TRBV21-1 is tagged as a pseudogene. The CDR3 loop spans 15 amino acids. For the CDR3, the DNA is TGTGCCAGCAGCAAAGGTGACAATGGGGTCTACGAGCAGTACTTC. It specifies CASSKGDNGVYEQYF.

The V call is TRBV6-6, the J call TRBJ2-5; D possibly corresponds to TRBD1 (5 bases). V shed 0 bases and J shed 11 bases, with 13 bases lying between them. Germline lookup yields CDR1 MNHNY and CDR2 SVGAGI (reference sequence). This CDR3 has 13 residues. The CDR3 region has the DNA TGTGCCAGCAGTTACTCGAAGGGGTATGAGCAGTACTTC. This encodes CASSYSKGYEQYF.

The chain carries TRBV7-6 and TRBJ1-3; D is unresolved. This CDR3 has 14 amino acids. V dropped 5 bases and J dropped 2 bases, with 10 bases sitting between them. CDR1 is SGHVS and CDR2 is FNYEAQ in the germline V gene. CDR3 in DNA: TGTGCCAGCAGCGCAGGTAGAGCTGGAAACACCATATATTTT. It codes for CASSAGRAGNTIYF.

The chain is built from TRBV7-2 and TRBJ2-7; D is perhaps TRBD1 (6 bases). Between the trimmed V and J ends, which lost 5 bases and 6 bases, there was a span of 20 bases. The CDR3 is 15 residues long. The germline CDR1 and CDR2 sequences are SGHTA and FQGNSA. This CDR3 reads CASSRTGTPKREQYF. CDR3 DNA: TGTGCCAGCAGCCGGACCGGGACACCGAAGCGCGAGCAGTACTTC.

CDR3: CAWSTLAPDTDTQYF. DNA of the CDR3: TGTGCCTGGAGTACACTAGCGCCCGACACAGATACGCAGTATTTT. The chain is built from TRBV30 and TRBJ2-3; 7 bases map to TRBD2. The V gene's germline CDR1 is GTSNPN and CDR2 SVGIG (reference sequence). V shed 2 bases and J 2 bases; nucleotides not matched to a gene: 7. The CDR3 covers 15 residues. Full variable domain (missing parts from reference TRBV30 and TRBJ2-3): SQTIHQWPATLVQPVGSPLSLECTVEGTSNPNLYWYRQAAGRGLQLLFYSVGIGQISSEVPQNLSASRPQDRQFILSSKKLLLSDSGFYLCAWSTLAPDTDTQYFGPGTRLTVL.

The CDR3 loop reads CSSGGQETQYF. In DNA, the CDR3 is TGCAGTAGCGGGGGCCAAGAGACCCAGTACTTC. The chain uses TRBV20-1 and TRBJ2-5, with TRBD2 identical over 8 bases. Per germline, CDR1 DFQATT and CDR2 SNEGSKA (reference sequence). Trimming cost V 8 bases and J 1 base; bases outside gene matches: 0. This CDR3 is built from 11 residues.

This rearrangement joins TRBV5-1 to TRBJ2-4; 7 bases align to TRBD2. Trimming at V came to 4 bases and at J to 9 bases, leaving 7 bases not matched to a gene. This CDR3 has 13 amino acids. Germline V CDR1 and CDR2: SGHRS, YFSETQ. The CDR3 sequence is CASSVGGSGIQYF. The CDR3 DNA reads TGCGCCAGCAGCGTCGGGGGGTCCGGCATTCAGTACTTC.

The rearrangement joins TRBV5-1 to TRBJ2-1; weak D call: TRBD1 (6 bases). Trimming cost V 3 bases and J 12 bases, with 19 bases left between them. CDR1 is SGHRS and CDR2 is YFSETQ in the germline V gene. The CDR3 sequence is 14 residues long. CDR3 sequence reads: CASSSGQLGPGQFF. CDR3 in DNA: TGCGCCAGCAGCTCTGGACAGTTGGGCCCCGGGCAGTTCTTC.

The rearrangement links TRBV5-8 to TRBJ2-6, with a weak D call TRBD1 (6 bases). V was pared by 4 bases and J by 2 bases, with 13 bases between. The V gene's germline CDR1 is SGHTS and CDR2 YDEGEE. The CDR3 is 16 residues long. CDR3 residues: CASSLNRETGANVLTF. The CDR3 nucleotides are TGTGCCAGCAGCCTGAACAGGGAAACTGGGGCCAACGTCCTGACTTTC.

This clone is a singleton in its sample. J is TRBJ1-5 and V is TRBV6-1; D gene uncertain. V lost 7 bases, J lost 0 bases, and 10 bases lay in between. The length of the CDR3 is 14 residues. Germline assignment: CDR1 MNHNS and CDR2 SASEGT. CDR3 amino acids: CASIFSVSNQPQHF. The CDR3 DNA reads as TGTGCCAGCATCTTCTCGGTTAGCAATCAGCCCCAGCATTTT.